In its sample, the clone carrying this TCR beta chain was seen many times. The antigen is not known. Transcripts of RNA were the source for amplifying TCR beta CDR3 regions. First-round RT-PCR relied on HTBI primers, and a second-round multiplex PCR came next. One entry per CDR3 protein, called by TCRdb with MiXCR from the multiplex PCR reads. The sample contains over a million distinct CDR3 sequences, 35% to 40% of which appear only once. This specimen belongs to a study of Graves' ophthalmopathy and Graves' hyperthyroidism. Study outcomes and limitations: It was with around 71% sensitivity and around 72% specificity that the model predicted ophthalmopathy progression.

Germline CDR1 is MGHDK and CDR2 is SYGVNS. The CDR3 is made up of 13 amino acids. With V trimmed by 6 bases and J by 2 bases, 3 bases remained unmatched. The specimen sequenced was peripheral blood or thyroid tissue (not recorded which). This chain uses TRBV25-1 with TRBJ2-7; 8 bases fit TRBD1. The sequence was collected from an adult man with Graves' hyperthyroidism. This CDR3 reads CASRGTGTYEQYF. The CDR3, as DNA: TGTGCCAGCAGGGGGACAGGCACCTACGAGCAGTACTTC.